What follows are 3 T cell receptor beta chains derived from one specimen sequenced in a study of identical twins. TCRdb redid the calling of the 5' RACE reads with MiXCR, one entry per CDR3 protein. In the table there are 700,000 or so distinct CDR3 sequences, under 9% of which are singletons. This same sample was also taken into another study, of yellow fever vaccine responses in identical twins.

The sequenced sample was PBMCs. The receptors were sampled from a woman younger than 30 in good health.

CDR3 in amino acids: CASSPEGGQGRGPYEQYF. The CDR3, as DNA: TGTGCCAGCAGCCCAGAAGGCGGACAGGGGAGGGGACCCTACGAGCAGTACTTC. This sequence joins TRBV11-1 and TRBJ2-7; 9 positions match TRBD1. V was pared by 5 bases and J by 2 bases, with 16 bases of the junction left unmatched. In germline, CDR1 is SGHAT, CDR2 FQDESV (reference sequence). The CDR3 is made up of 18 amino acids.

The rearrangement uses TRBV6-2 or TRBV6-3 and TRBJ2-3; no clear D gene. Trimming took off 4 bases at V and 7 bases at J, with 15 bases between the two ends. Per the germline V gene, CDR1 is MNHEY and CDR2 is SVGEGT. The CDR3 runs to 14 residues. As DNA, the CDR3 is TGTGCCAGCAGTTCGATCTGGAATGAGTATACGCAGTATTTT. Amino acid sequence: CASSSIWNEYTQYF.

This clonotype was seen repeatedly, ten times or more. The chain is built from TRBV6-2 or TRBV6-3 and TRBJ2-5, with no clear D. The germline gives CDR1 MNHEY, CDR2 SVGEGT. With 2 bases removed from V and 2 bases from J, the gap between germline ends came to 12 bases. This CDR3 region has 15 residues. The CDR3 nucleotides read TGTGCCAGCAGTTACCCGCAAGATTTACAAGAGACCCAGTACTTC. Translated: CASSYPQDLQETQYF.